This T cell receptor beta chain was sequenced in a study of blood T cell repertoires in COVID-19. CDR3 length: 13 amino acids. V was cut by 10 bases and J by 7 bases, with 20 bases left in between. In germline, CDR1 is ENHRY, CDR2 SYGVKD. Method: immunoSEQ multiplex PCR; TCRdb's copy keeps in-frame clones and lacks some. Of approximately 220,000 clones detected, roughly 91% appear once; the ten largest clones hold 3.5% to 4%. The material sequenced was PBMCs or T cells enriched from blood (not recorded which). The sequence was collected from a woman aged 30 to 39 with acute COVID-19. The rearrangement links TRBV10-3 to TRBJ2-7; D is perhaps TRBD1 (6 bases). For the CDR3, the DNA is TGTGCCACGAGTACCGACAGGTTCAGAGAGCAGTACTTC. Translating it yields CATSTDRFREQYF.